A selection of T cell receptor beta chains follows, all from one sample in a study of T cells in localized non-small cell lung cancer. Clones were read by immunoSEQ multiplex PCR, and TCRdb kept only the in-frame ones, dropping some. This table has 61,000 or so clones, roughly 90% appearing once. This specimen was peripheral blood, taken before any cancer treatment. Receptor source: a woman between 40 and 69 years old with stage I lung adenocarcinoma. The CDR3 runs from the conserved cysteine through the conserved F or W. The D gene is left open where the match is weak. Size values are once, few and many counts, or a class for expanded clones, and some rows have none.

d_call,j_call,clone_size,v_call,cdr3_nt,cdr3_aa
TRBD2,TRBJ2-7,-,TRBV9,TGTGCCAGCAGCGTAGAAGCTAGCGGGGGAGTCTACGAGCAGTACTTC,CASSVEASGGVYEQYF
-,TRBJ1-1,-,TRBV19,TGTGCCAGTAGTCCAACATCCGGCACTGAAGCTTTCTTT,CASSPTSGTEAFF
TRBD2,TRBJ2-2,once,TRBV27,TGTGCCAGCAGTTCCCCCCCCTGGCGGGGGGCCCCGAACACCGGGGAGCTGTTTTTT,CASSSPPWRGAPNTGELFF
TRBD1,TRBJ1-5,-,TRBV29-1,TGCAGCGTTATGACAGGGGGCAATCAGCCCCAGCATTTT,CSVMTGGNQPQHF
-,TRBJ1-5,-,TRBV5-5,TGTGCCAGCAGCTTGGGGGACTCCTATCAGCCCCAGCATTTT,CASSLGDSYQPQHF
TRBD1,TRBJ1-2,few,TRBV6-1,TGTGCCAGCAGTGAACATCCGGGACAGGGGGCTTCTAACTATGGCTACACCTTC,CASSEHPGQGASNYGYTF
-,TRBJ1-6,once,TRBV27,TGTGCCAGCAGTTTTGGGGGTTGGAATTCACCCCTCCACTTT,CASSFGGWNSPLHF
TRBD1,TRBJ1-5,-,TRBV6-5,TGTGCCAGCAGTTACTCGAGAGGGGGCAGTCAGCCCCAGCATTTT,CASSYSRGGSQPQHF
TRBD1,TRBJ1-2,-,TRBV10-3,TGTGCCATCAGCGGCCCGGGACAGGGGGTCGGCTACACCTTC,CAISGPGQGVGYTF
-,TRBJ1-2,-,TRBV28,TGTGCCAGCAGTTTAGATGGAGTGTATGGCTACACCTTC,CASSLDGVYGYTF
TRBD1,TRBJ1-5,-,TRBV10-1,TGCGCCAACCCCCAAGGGGGCAGGGGCAATCAGCCCCAGCATTTT,CANPQGGRGNQPQHF
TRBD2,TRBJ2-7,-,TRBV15,TGTGCCACCAGCAGAGAAGCTAGCGGGGGGGCGGGGTACGAGCAGTACTTC,CATSREASGGAGYEQYF
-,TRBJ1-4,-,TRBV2,TGTGCCAGCAGTGATTTGGGGGGGCCGACTAATGAAAAACTGTTTTTT,CASSDLGGPTNEKLFF
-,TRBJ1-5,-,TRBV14,TGTGCCAGCAGCTTAGGGGGGGGCAATCAGCCCCAGCATTTT,CASSLGGGNQPQHF
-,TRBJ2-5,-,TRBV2,TGTGCCAGCAGTGACCGTCGGGGCCACGAGACCCAGTACTTC,CASSDRRGHETQYF
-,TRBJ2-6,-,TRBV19,TGTGCCAGTAGTAGCCGTTTGTCTGGGGCCAACGTCCTGACTTTC,CASSSRLSGANVLTF
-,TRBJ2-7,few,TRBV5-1,TGCGCCAGCAGCTTGGTTACAGGGAGTAACGACGAGCAGTACTTC,CASSLVTGSNDEQYF
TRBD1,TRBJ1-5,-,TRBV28,TGTGCCAGCAGCTTACCGGGACAGTTAGCGGGGGGCAATCAGCCCCAGCATTTT,CASSLPGQLAGGNQPQHF
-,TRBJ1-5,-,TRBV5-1,TGCGCCAGCAGCTTTCAGGGACGCAATCAGCCCCAGCATTTT,CASSFQGRNQPQHF
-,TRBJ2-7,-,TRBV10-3,TGTGCCATCAGATCCCGCACGGGTGGCCACGAGCAGTACTTC,CAIRSRTGGHEQYF
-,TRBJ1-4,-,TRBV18,TGTGCCAGCTCACCACTAATGGGATTCGGTGAAAAACTGTTTTTT,CASSPLMGFGEKLFF
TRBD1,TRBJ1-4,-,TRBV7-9,TGTGCCAGCAGCTTCCGAGACAGGGGGCGCTTACCTAATGAAAAACTGTTTTTT,CASSFRDRGRLPNEKLFF